These 22 T cell receptor beta chains came from one sample sequenced in a study of shared clonotypes between healthy human individuals. The table came from immunoSEQ multiplex PCR; TCRdb's copy has only in-frame clones and leaves some out. The sample shows a few million clones, about 92% of them seen only once. The sequencing sample was made of naive CD4+ T cells sorted from blood. Subset given: CD45RA+ positively selected. All receptors derive from a man between 18 and 35 years old in good health.

The V gene is TRBV2, the J gene TRBJ2-3; tentatively, D is TRBD1 (7 bases). Germline V gene sequence: CDR1 SNHLY, CDR2 FYNNEI. V lost 6 bases and J 4 bases, leaving 11 bases between the germline ends. The CDR3 has 13 residues. For the CDR3, the DNA is TGTGCCAGCAGCACAGGGGAGGCAGATACGCAGTATTTT. It codes for CASSTGEADTQYF.

The CDR3 loop reads CASSLGVRAGADTQYF. In DNA, the CDR3 is TGTGCCAGCAGCTTAGGAGTTCGGGCGGGAGCAGATACGCAGTATTTT. V and J are TRBV11-2 and TRBJ2-3; 7 nucleotides align to TRBD2. Germline V gives CDR1 SGHAT, CDR2 FQNNGV. CDR3 size: 16 residues. V shed 1 base and J 4 bases; nucleotides not matched to a gene: 8.

The chain links TRBV6-1 to TRBJ2-3; D remains unclear. V shed 5 bases and J shed 2 bases, with 11 bases lying between them. The CDR3 covers 14 residues. Germline loops: CDR1 MNHNS, CDR2 SASEGT. The CDR3 reads CASSPGPSTDTQYF. In nucleotides, the CDR3 is TGTGCCAGCAGTCCGGGCCCATCCACAGATACGCAGTATTTT.

The chain employs TRBV10-3 and TRBJ2-3; 10 nucleotides line up with TRBD1. The germline CDR1 and CDR2 sequences are ENHRY and SYGVKD. The CDR3 covers 15 residues. The J segment lost 1 base and the V segment lost 4 bases, leaving 2 bases of the junction unmatched. This CDR3 is CAISVGTGGTDTQYF. In DNA, the CDR3 is TGTGCCATCAGTGTAGGGACAGGGGGCACAGATACGCAGTATTTT.

On this clone: This specimen includes other DNA sequences encoding the same CDR3. The rearrangement links TRBV11-2 to TRBJ1-5; D is unresolved. Germline CDR1 SGHAT, CDR2 FQNNGV. The V gene lost 1 base and the J gene lost 2 bases, with 3 bases spanning the gap. The CDR3 sequence is 13 residues long. Here the CDR3 reads CASSLGRNQPQHF. DNA for the CDR3: TGTGCCAGCAGCTTAGGGCGCAATCAGCCCCAGCATTTT.

The chain uses TRBV7-3 and TRBJ2-3, with 7 bases identical to TRBD1. Germline CDR1 is SGHTA and CDR2 is FQGTGA. Germline trimming cut 5 bases from V and 5 bases from J; bases unmatched to any gene: 4. This CDR3 is 13 amino acids long. This CDR3 reads CASSPNRGDTQYF. The CDR3 region has the DNA TGTGCCAGCAGCCCGAACAGGGGAGATACGCAGTATTTT.

This chain links TRBV25-1 with TRBJ1-1; D perhaps matches TRBD1 (5 bases). V was trimmed by 8 bases and J by 4 bases, leaving 17 bases between them. CDR3 length equals 14 residues. Germline assignment: CDR1 MGHDK and CDR2 SYGVNS. CDR3 DNA sequence: TGTGCCAGCTCCGGGGGGATAGCGGGCACTGAAGCTTTCTTT. It specifies CASSGGIAGTEAFF.

The count of this clone is one. The genes are TRBV18 and TRBJ2-3; 13 nucleotides align to TRBD2. Germline assignment: CDR1 KGHSH and CDR2 LQKENI. Losses at the gene ends were 5 bases for V and 5 bases for J; bases not matched to a gene: 7. CDR3 size: 16 residues. The CDR3 reads CASSSGLAGVGDTQYF. The CDR3 region has the DNA TGTGCCAGCTCATCCGGACTAGCGGGAGTTGGAGATACGCAGTATTTT.

The chain has TRBV9 and TRBJ1-2; a weak D match, TRBD1 (6 bases). The V end lost 3 bases, the J end lost 4 bases, and 13 bases lay between the germline ends. Germline CDR1 reads SGDLS; CDR2 reads YYNGEE. The CDR3 is 14 residues long. The CDR3 bases are TGTGCCAGCAGCGGGACGACAGGCAGCTATGGCTACACCTTC. The encoded protein is CASSGTTGSYGYTF.

The chain uses TRBV5-1 and TRBJ2-3, with 11 bases fitting TRBD2. This CDR3 is built from 15 residues. Germline V lookup: CDR1 SGHRS, CDR2 YFSETQ. V dropped 4 bases and J dropped 4; count of bases not matched to a gene: 5. The CDR3 protein is CASSNSGRDPDTQYF. The CDR3 DNA sequence: TGCGCCAGCAGCAATAGCGGGAGGGATCCAGATACGCAGTATTTT.

This chain uses TRBV9 with TRBJ2-6; 8 nucleotides match TRBD1. From germline, CDR1 is SGDLS and CDR2 YYNGEE. The CDR3 runs 18 residues. Trimming at V came to 3 bases and at J to 0 bases, leaving 8 bases not matched to a gene. The CDR3 nucleotides read TGTGCCAGCAGCGGGGACAGGACTCGATTCTCTGGGGCCAACGTCCTGACTTTC. Its translation: CASSGDRTRFSGANVLTF. Combining the CDR3 with reference TRBV9 and TRBJ2-6 gives the whole variable domain DSGVTQTPKHLITATGQRVTLRCSPRSGDLSVYWYQQSLDQGLQFLIQYYNGEERAKGNILERFSAQQFPDLHSELNLSSLELGDSALYFCASSGDRTRFSGANVLTFGAGSRLTVL.

This clone occurred once. The chain recombines TRBV6-5 with TRBJ1-2, with 8 positions matching TRBD1. This CDR3 is built from 14 residues. Germline CDR1 reads MNHEY; CDR2 reads SVGAGI. The V and J ends lost 6 bases and 4 bases, in that order; junction bases with no gene match: 7. The CDR3 nucleotides read TGTGCCAGCAGGTCAGGGGGCCTCGGCTATGGCTACACCTTC. Translated: CASRSGGLGYGYTF.

The sample holds one count of this clone. The V call is TRBV14, the J call TRBJ2-7, with TRBD2 matching over 7 bases. Trimming removed 2 bases from V and 6 bases from J; junction bases left unmatched: 10. This CDR3 has 15 amino acids. Germline CDR1 is SGHDN and CDR2 is FVKESK. CDR3 amino acids: CASSQLAGTILEQYF. The CDR3 DNA reads TGTGCCAGCAGCCAACTAGCTGGGACTATCCTCGAGCAGTACTTC.

This clone was found a few times. This CDR3 is also generated by other DNA sequences in the sample. V usage is TRBV5-1 and J usage is TRBJ2-5; no clear D gene. Germline V gene sequence: CDR1 SGHRS, CDR2 YFSETQ. Trimming removed 4 bases from V and 2 bases from J, with 3 bases in between. The CDR3 has 11 amino acids. The CDR3 nucleotides read TGCGCCAGCAGCAAACAAGAGACCCAGTACTTC. Amino acid sequence: CASSKQETQYF.

V is TRBV11-2 and J is TRBJ2-1, with 7 bases aligning to TRBD2. Germline V CDR1 and CDR2: SGHAT, FQNNGV. Trimming removed 1 base from V and 4 bases from J; junction bases left unmatched: 10. CDR3 length: 17 residues. The CDR3 DNA is TGTGCCAGCAGCTTAGTCGCAGGTAGCGGGTCATACAATGAGCAGTTCTTC. Protein sequence: CASSLVAGSGSYNEQFF.

The chain combines TRBV15 with TRBJ1-1; D is perhaps TRBD1 (6 bases). V was shortened by 1 base and J by 1 base, with 13 bases between the two germline ends. CDR1 is LNHNV and CDR2 is YYDKDF in the germline V gene (reference sequence). This CDR3 comprises 16 residues. CDR3 sequence (DNA): TGTGCCACCAGCAGAGGACAGGCGGTTCAGAACACTGAAGCTTTCTTT. It encodes CATSRGQAVQNTEAFF.

The J gene is TRBJ2-7, the V gene TRBV6-6; 8 bases agree with TRBD1. CDR3 length: 16 amino acids. V trimming: 5 bases; J trimming: 6 bases; junction bases outside the gene matches: 15. CDR1 MNHNY and CDR2 SVGAGI come from the germline V gene (reference sequence). DNA for the CDR3: TGTGCCAGCAGTCCTTTTCTCCGGACAGGGCCCAGCGAGCAGTACTTC. Translation gives CASSPFLRTGPSEQYF.

This CDR3 is CASSWRGGTEAFF. The CDR3 DNA reads TGTGCCAGCAGCTGGAGGGGGGGCACTGAAGCTTTCTTT. The gene calls are TRBV7-2 and TRBJ1-1; D may be TRBD1 (6 bases). Per germline, CDR1 SGHTA and CDR2 FQGNSA. The V end was cut by 4 bases, the J end by 4 bases, with 10 bases between. CDR3 size: 13 residues.

A word on this clone: The same CDR3 arises from other DNA sequences in this sample as well. The gene calls are TRBV28 and TRBJ1-2; TRBD1 agrees at 9 bases. CDR3 length: 14 amino acids. Germline V lookup: CDR1 MDHEN, CDR2 SYDVKM. V gave up 4 bases and J gave up 7 bases; unmatched junction bases: 7. The CDR3 nucleotides read TGTGCCAGCAGTTCCCCGGGACAGGGAGGTGGCTACACCTTC. Translated: CASSSPGQGGGYTF.

The chain carries TRBV6-1 and TRBJ2-2, with TRBD2 matching 14 bases. V dropped 6 bases and J dropped 7; count of bases not matched to a gene: 4. Looked up from germline, CDR1 is MNHNS and CDR2 is SASEGT. The CDR3 extends over 15 amino acids. This CDR3 is CASRAGLAGGGELFF. Written as DNA, the CDR3 is TGTGCCAGCAGAGCCGGACTAGCGGGGGGCGGGGAGCTGTTTTTT.

This clone was counted between two and nine times. The chain has TRBV30 and TRBJ1-6; D uncertain. The CDR3 runs to 12 residues. Trimming took off 5 bases at V and 10 bases at J, with 12 bases between the two ends. CDR1 GTSNPN and CDR2 SVGIG come from the germline V gene (reference sequence). The CDR3 region is CAWGRLNSPLHF. For the CDR3, the DNA is TGTGCCTGGGGCCGATTAAACTCACCCCTCCACTTT.

This chain joins TRBV5-5 and TRBJ2-5; D call uncertain. This CDR3 spans 17 amino acids. Trimming took off 1 base at V and 1 base at J, with 17 bases between the two ends. Germline CDR1 SGHKS, CDR2 YYEKEE (reference sequence). The CDR3 DNA reads as TGTGCCAGCAGCTTGAGAAAGGGTCTGGGTCGCCAAGAGACCCAGTACTTC. Translated: CASSLRKGLGRQETQYF.